This T cell receptor beta chain was sequenced for a study of metastatic and nonmetastatic thyroid tumors. Across the study: Comparative analysis of repertoires was undertaken across blood and tumor or nodule tissue obtained from malignant and benign thyroid patients.

CDR1 is SGHVS and CDR2 is FQNEAQ in the germline V gene. V lost 0 bases, J lost 8 bases, and 13 bases lay in between. The CDR3 covers 14 residues. Original processing methods: A distant-metastasis classifier for papillary thyroid cancer was built using CDR3 differences across clinicopathological groups. TCRdb re-called clones from the PCR reads using MiXCR. The authors' filters were not applied to this entry. The table has tens of thousands of clones, around 20% seen once. Thyroid surgery was performed in patients who had received no treatment beforehand. Sequences were obtained from blood. The J gene is TRBJ1-2, the V gene TRBV7-8; tentatively, D is TRBD1 (5 bases). The sequence was obtained from a female donor with papillary thyroid cancer or a benign thyroid nodule (not recorded which). Some clones in this sample may be carry-over from other donors' samples. The chain's CDR3 is CASSLALRGRGYTF. The CDR3 DNA follows: TGTGCCAGCAGCTTAGCGCTCCGGGGGAGGGGCTACACCTTC. The whole variable domain, filled in from reference TRBV7-8 and TRBJ1-2, reads GAGVSQSPRYKVAKRGQDVALRCDPISGHVSLFWYQQALGQGPEFLTYFQNEAQLDKSGLPSDRFFAERPEGSVSTLKIQRTQQEDSAVYLCASSLALRGRGYTFGSGTRLTVV.